Following are 27 T cell receptor beta chains from one sample sequenced in a study of shared clonotypes between healthy human individuals. The naive CD8 population came from CD45RO-negative cells selected for CCR7, without terminally differentiated effector memory CD45RA+ cells. The data were produced by immunoSEQ multiplex PCR, yet TCRdb's version contains in-frame clones alone and is incomplete. Of under 2,000,000 clones listed, just under 95% were seen once; the top ten hold approximately 1%. Sequenced input: naive CD8+ T cells sorted from blood. These receptors all stem from a man aged 18 to 35 in good health.

This clone was found many times. The rearrangement uses TRBV6-5 and TRBJ1-6; TRBD1 agrees at 9 bases. From germline, CDR1 is MNHEY and CDR2 SVGAGI. The CDR3 totals 15 residues. V trimming: 4 bases; J trimming: 7 bases; junction bases outside the gene matches: 5. The DNA for the CDR3 is TGTGCCAGCAGTTCGGTGGGACAGGGAAATTCACCCCTCCACTTT. Translated, it gives CASSSVGQGNSPLHF.

The J gene is TRBJ1-1, the V gene TRBV6-5; TRBD1 might be the D (6 bases). The CDR3 is made up of 15 amino acids. CDR1 is MNHEY, CDR2 SVGAGI, per germline. V lost 0 bases, J lost 5 bases, and 13 bases lay in between. CDR3 DNA sequence: TGTGCCAGCAGTTACTCGTCGGGGGCCAGGACTGAAGCTTTCTTT. Translation: CASSYSSGARTEAFF.

This chain connects TRBV9 to TRBJ1-4, with D unclear. Trimming pared 0 bases from V and 4 bases from J, leaving 10 bases between. This CDR3 is built from 15 residues. Germline CDR1 reads SGDLS; CDR2 reads YYNGEE. Here the CDR3 DNA reads TGTGCCAGCAGCGTAGGAGGGCTACTTAATGAAAAACTGTTTTTT. This encodes CASSVGGLLNEKLFF.

The V call is TRBV4-1, the J call TRBJ1-1; weak D call: TRBD1 (6 bases). CDR1 and CDR2 from the germline V gene are MGHRA and YSYEKL. This CDR3 is built from 16 residues. The ends were cut back, 3 bases at V and 3 bases at J, with 17 bases in the middle. The CDR3 nucleotides are TGCGCCAGCAGCCAGGACACCGCAGGGGTGTACACTGAAGCTTTCTTT. Protein: CASSQDTAGVYTEAFF.

The rearrangement links TRBV30 to TRBJ2-1, with 7 positions matching TRBD2. Germline CDR1 is GTSNPN and CDR2 is SVGIG (reference sequence). There are 14 residues in the CDR3. After removal of 0 bases from V and 5 bases from J, the junction contained 4 bases not matched to a gene. In DNA, the CDR3 is TGTGCCTGGAGTGTTACTAGCGTCCACAATGAGCAGTTCTTC. Translating it yields CAWSVTSVHNEQFF.

The CDR3 reads CSGRHSGEQYF. The CDR3 DNA follows: TGCAGTGGTCGACATAGCGGCGAGCAGTACTTC. V gene TRBV20-1 combines with J gene TRBJ2-7; D is perhaps TRBD2 (6 bases). Germline lookup yields CDR1 DFQATT and CDR2 SNEGSKA (reference sequence). This CDR3 spans 11 amino acids. V was clipped by 7 bases and J by 6 bases, with 13 bases between them.

The chain has TRBV7-2 and TRBJ2-7; D unclear. V was pared by 2 bases and J by 4 bases, with 9 bases between. The CDR3 covers 13 residues. In germline, CDR1 is SGHTA, CDR2 FQGNSA. The CDR3 region is CASSLNSGYEQYF. As DNA, the CDR3 is TGTGCCAGCAGCTTAAACAGTGGGTACGAGCAGTACTTC.

This chain joins TRBV9 and TRBJ2-7; 12 nucleotides line up with TRBD1. The junction had 4 bases not matched to a gene; V was cut back by 7 bases and J by 5 bases. The CDR3 loop spans 13 amino acids. Germline V gives CDR1 SGDLS, CDR2 YYNGEE. The CDR3 nucleotides are TGTGCCAGCGGCGGGACAGGGGGCGACGAGCAGTACTTC. Translated: CASGGTGGDEQYF.

The rearrangement links TRBV27 to TRBJ2-7; D is unclear. From germline, CDR1 is MNHEY and CDR2 SMNVEV (reference sequence). There are 18 residues in the CDR3. V lost 0 bases and J 4 bases, leaving 22 bases between the germline ends. CDR3 protein: CASSLSYQGRSMLYEQYF. The CDR3 DNA reads as TGTGCCAGCAGTTTATCCTACCAAGGACGGAGTATGTTGTACGAGCAGTACTTC.

V gene TRBV6-1 combines with J gene TRBJ2-7, with 8 nucleotides matching TRBD1. CDR1 MNHNS and CDR2 SASEGT come from the germline V gene. This CDR3 is built from 13 residues. The V and J ends lost 5 bases and 4 bases, in that order; junction bases with no gene match: 4. CDR3 sequence reads: CASSMDRAYEQYF. CDR3 sequence (DNA): TGTGCCAGCAGTATGGACAGGGCATACGAGCAGTACTTC.

This clone was picked up a small number of times. The J gene is TRBJ1-1, the V gene TRBV19; unclear D gene. The ends were cut back, 8 bases at V and 3 bases at J, with 4 bases in the middle. Germline loops: CDR1 LNHDA, CDR2 SQIVND (reference sequence). The CDR3 contains 10 residues. CDR3 sequence: CASWHTEAFF. CDR3 sequence (DNA): TGTGCCAGTTGGCACACTGAAGCTTTCTTT.

The genes are TRBV19 and TRBJ2-7; D remains unclear. The CDR3 is made up of 13 amino acids. The germline CDR1 and CDR2 sequences are LNHDA and SQIVND (reference sequence). Trimming pared 5 bases from V and 3 bases from J, leaving 11 bases between. The CDR3 coding sequence is TGTGCCAGTAGTCCCGGAGAGCTCTACGAGCAGTACTTC. Its translation is CASSPGELYEQYF.

The chain couples TRBV27 to TRBJ2-7, with 9 bases lining up with TRBD1. V trimming: 8 bases; J trimming: 3 bases; junction bases outside the gene matches: 5. CDR1 is MNHEY and CDR2 is SMNVEV in the germline V gene (reference sequence). CDR3 size: 13 residues. The CDR3 DNA reads TGTGCCAGCGCACAGGGGGCTTACTACGAGCAGTACTTC. It yields the protein CASAQGAYYEQYF.

This clone was seen a single time. The chain has TRBV28 and TRBJ2-3; 10 nucleotides agree with TRBD2. There are 15 residues in the CDR3. The junction had 5 bases not matched to a gene; V was cut back by 2 bases and J by 6 bases. Germline assignment: CDR1 MDHEN and CDR2 SYDVKM. CDR3 nucleotides: TGTGCCAGCAGTTTAAGCGGGGGGGCCACGGATACGCAGTATTTT. Its protein is CASSLSGGATDTQYF.

The gene calls are TRBV11-2 and TRBJ1-1, with 8 bases matching TRBD1. Germline CDR1 and CDR2: SGHAT and FQNNGV. This CDR3 is 16 amino acids long. V was pared by 0 bases and J by 7 bases, with 10 bases of the junction left unmatched. The CDR3 region has the DNA TGTGCCAGCAGCTTAGATAGTTGGCAGGGGACAGGTGAAGCTTTCTTT. It translates to CASSLDSWQGTGEAFF.

The chain recombines TRBV28 with TRBJ1-1; 7 bases agree with TRBD1. The CDR3 loop spans 14 amino acids. J gave up 7 bases and V 2 bases, and 7 bases lay outside the gene matches. Germline V CDR1 and CDR2: MDHEN, SYDVKM. CDR3 sequence (DNA): TGTGCCAGCAGTTTAAAGAGTTGGACAGGTGAAGCTTTCTTT. Its translation is CASSLKSWTGEAFF.

This chain connects TRBV28 to TRBJ2-2, with 7 bases fitting TRBD2. Germline V CDR1 and CDR2: MDHEN, SYDVKM. The length of the CDR3 is 15 residues. Unmatched junction bases numbered 7, after V lost 6 bases and J lost 3 bases. CDR3 in DNA: TGTGCCAGCAGCAGCGGGACCCGCGACACCGGGGAGCTGTTTTTT. It specifies CASSSGTRDTGELFF.

The V and J genes are TRBV2 and TRBJ2-3; D gene unclear. The ends were cut back, 4 bases at V and 4 bases at J, with 12 bases in the middle. Germline CDR1 and CDR2: SNHLY and FYNNEI. CDR3 length: 14 amino acids. For the CDR3, the DNA is TGTGCCAGCAGTGCCCCTCACTTGTCAGATACGCAGTATTTT. Translating it yields CASSAPHLSDTQYF. The variable domain in full, with the rest retrieved from reference TRBV2 and TRBJ2-3, is EPEVTQTPSHQVTQMGQEVILRCVPISNHLYFYWYRQILGQKVEFLVSFYNNEISEKSEIFDDQFSVERPDGSNFTLKIRSTKLEDSAMYFCASSAPHLSDTQYFGPGTRLTVL.

V is TRBV4-3 and J is TRBJ2-2; D is ambiguous. Looked up from germline, CDR1 is LGHNA and CDR2 is YSLEER. The CDR3 extends over 17 amino acids. The V end lost 0 bases, the J end lost 4 bases, and 15 bases lay between the germline ends. DNA of the CDR3: TGCGCCAGCAGCCAAGAACCCGGGCTAGAGGTCACCGGGGAGCTGTTTTTT. Translated: CASSQEPGLEVTGELFF.

This clone was counted a few times. The V and J genes are TRBV10-2 and TRBJ1-6; no firm D call. This CDR3 comprises 8 residues. Trimming stripped 6 bases from V and 12 bases from J, with 0 bases between. Germline V gene sequence: CDR1 WSHSY, CDR2 SAAADI. CDR3 DNA: TGCGCCAGCAGACCCCTCCACTTT. Residues: CASRPLHF.

About this clone: This CDR3 is also generated by other DNA sequences in the sample. The rearrangement joins TRBV11-2 to TRBJ2-7; no reliable D call. Trimming shortened V by 1 base and J by 2 bases, and 9 bases separated the two germline ends. The germline gives CDR1 SGHAT, CDR2 FQNNGV. CDR3 size: 14 residues. This CDR3 is CASSLGSSAYEQYF. CDR3 in DNA: TGTGCCAGCAGCTTAGGTTCGTCTGCCTACGAGCAGTACTTC.

The chain uses TRBV5-1 and TRBJ1-2; the D gene is possibly TRBD1 (6 bases). V shed 3 bases and J shed 5 bases, with 14 bases lying between them. The CDR3 is 14 amino acids. CDR1 and CDR2 (germline): SGHRS, YFSETQ. For the CDR3, the DNA is TGCGCCAGCAGCTCCTCCGGCACAGGGTATGGCTACACCTTC. Translating it yields CASSSSGTGYGYTF.

This chain connects TRBV6-1 to TRBJ1-6, with D perhaps TRBD1 (6 bases). Germline V gene sequence: CDR1 MNHNS, CDR2 SASEGT. V was trimmed by 4 bases and J by 3 bases, leaving 16 bases between them. The CDR3 is 17 amino acids. CDR3 region: CASSGGYTGIYNSPLHF. The CDR3 nucleotides read TGTGCCAGCAGTGGGGGGTACACAGGGATCTATAATTCACCCCTCCACTTT.

This clone was detected a few times. J is TRBJ1-1 and V is TRBV27; possibly TRBD1 for D (6 bases). The V end lost 5 bases, the J end lost 4 bases, and 14 bases lay between the germline ends. Germline CDR1 reads MNHEY; CDR2 reads SMNVEV (reference sequence). The CDR3 spans 14 residues. The CDR3 loop is CASSPGLGGTEAFF. The DNA of the CDR3 is TGTGCCAGCAGTCCTGGGCTAGGGGGCACTGAAGCTTTCTTT.

The chain joins TRBV9 to TRBJ2-1, with D uncertain. Germline CDR1 and CDR2: SGDLS and YYNGEE. The CDR3 runs 16 residues. V was pared by 4 bases and J by 0 bases, with 14 bases between. The CDR3 sequence is CASSSSLDLSYNEQFF. In DNA, the CDR3 is TGTGCCAGCAGCTCAAGCCTGGACCTCTCCTACAATGAGCAGTTCTTC. The whole variable domain, remainder taken from reference TRBV9 and TRBJ2-1, is DSGVTQTPKHLITATGQRVTLRCSPRSGDLSVYWYQQSLDQGLQFLIQYYNGEERAKGNILERFSAQQFPDLHSELNLSSLELGDSALYFCASSSSLDLSYNEQFFGPGTRLTVL.

The gene calls are TRBV14 and TRBJ1-2, with D possibly TRBD1 on 5 matching bases. V gave up 4 bases and J gave up 7 bases, with 25 bases separating them. The CDR3 is made up of 17 amino acids. Germline CDR1 is SGHDN and CDR2 is FVKESK. This CDR3 reads CASSPPPVGPFVVGYTF. For the CDR3, the DNA is TGTGCCAGCAGCCCTCCCCCTGTGGGACCGTTTGTTGTTGGCTACACCTTC.

In its sample, this clone was seen once. This sequence joins TRBV9 and TRBJ2-5, with 9 bases lining up with TRBD1. From germline, CDR1 is SGDLS and CDR2 YYNGEE. The V segment lost 1 base and the J segment 2 bases; nucleotides outside the gene matches: 6. The CDR3 contains 16 residues. The CDR3 sequence: CASSVLGDRGQETQYF. As DNA, the CDR3 is TGTGCCAGCAGCGTATTAGGCGACAGGGGGCAAGAGACCCAGTACTTC.